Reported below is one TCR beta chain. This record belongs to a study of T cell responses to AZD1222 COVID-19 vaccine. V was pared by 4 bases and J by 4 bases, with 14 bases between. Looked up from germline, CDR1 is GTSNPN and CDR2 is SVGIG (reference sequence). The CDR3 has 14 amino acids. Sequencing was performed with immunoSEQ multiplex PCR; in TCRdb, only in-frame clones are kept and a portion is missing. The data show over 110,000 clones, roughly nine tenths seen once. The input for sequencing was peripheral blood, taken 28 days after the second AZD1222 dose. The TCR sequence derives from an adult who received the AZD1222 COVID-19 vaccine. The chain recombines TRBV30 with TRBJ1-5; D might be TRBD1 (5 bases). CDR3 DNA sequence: TGTGCCTGGACCCGACAGAGCGGGAATCAGCCCCAGCATTTT. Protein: CAWTRQSGNQPQHF.